The next 31 T cell receptor beta chains were all read from a single sample in a study of T cell responses to AZD1222 COVID-19 vaccine. Sequenced by immunoSEQ multiplex PCR; TCRdb stores in-frame clones only, minus some. The sample includes 120,000 or so clones, around nine tenths of them seen just once. The sequences come from peripheral blood, collected on day 0 of MenACWY control vaccination. The receptors originated from an adult in good health.

The chain combines TRBV5-6 with TRBJ1-2; D is uncertain. Germline V gene lookup returns CDR1 SGHDT and CDR2 YYEEEE. V lost 4 bases, J lost 6 bases, and 16 bases lay in between. This CDR3 comprises 14 residues. The DNA of the CDR3 is TGTGCCAGCAGCCTGGAAGCTCGCCGGGATGGCTACACCTTC. Amino acids: CASSLEARRDGYTF.

This clone appeared a few times. This chain uses TRBV19 with TRBJ1-2, with D hard to call. Germline-derived CDR1 and CDR2 are LNHDA and SQIVND (reference sequence). This CDR3 has 12 amino acids. Trimming took off 0 bases at V and 3 bases at J, with 2 bases between the two ends. The CDR3 region is CASSIEDYGYTF. The CDR3 bases are TGTGCCAGTAGTATAGAGGACTATGGCTACACCTTC.

The chain employs TRBV29-1 and TRBJ1-1; no clear D. The CDR3 length is 14 residues. Deletions cut 5 bases from V and 3 bases from J, with 16 bases between. Germline V gives CDR1 SQVTM, CDR2 ANQGSEA. For the CDR3, the DNA is TGCAGCGTTCGAGGTCTACACCTGGACACTGAAGCTTTCTTT. Its protein product is CSVRGLHLDTEAFF.

The rearrangement uses TRBV7-8 and TRBJ2-6; TRBD1 matches 10 bases. Germline lookup yields CDR1 SGHVS and CDR2 FQNEAQ. Trimming removed 5 bases from V and 16 bases from J; junction bases left unmatched: 14. This CDR3 has 15 amino acids. The CDR3 DNA reads TGTGCCAGCAGCGGATCCGGGACAGGGGCCGGATTTCTGACTTTC. Its protein is CASSGSGTGAGFLTF. Full variable domain (rest looked up from reference TRBV7-8 and TRBJ2-6): GAGVSQSPRYKVAKRGQDVALRCDPISGHVSLFWYQQALGQGPEFLTYFQNEAQLDKSGLPSDRFFAERPEGSVSTLKIQRTQQEDSAVYLCASSGSGTGAGFLTFGAGSRLTVL.

This rearrangement joins TRBV2 to TRBJ2-7; tentatively, D is TRBD1 (6 bases). The V gene's germline CDR1 is SNHLY and CDR2 FYNNEI. The CDR3 spans 15 residues. V lost 3 bases, J lost 2 bases, and 14 bases lay in between. The DNA for the CDR3 is TGTGCCAGCAGTGATGAACAGGGAACAGCCTACGAGCAGTACTTC. Translation gives CASSDEQGTAYEQYF.

The chain joins TRBV6-2 or TRBV6-3 to TRBJ1-4; D is unresolved. The germline V gene has CDR1 MNHEY and CDR2 SVGEGT. The CDR3 loop spans 14 amino acids. Trimming took 5 bases from V and 6 from J, leaving 13 bases between them. This chain's CDR3 is CASSDKALDEKLFF. The CDR3 DNA sequence: TGTGCCAGCAGTGACAAGGCGCTGGATGAAAAACTGTTTTTT.

The chain joins TRBV5-1 to TRBJ2-5; the match to TRBD1 covers 8 bases. J gave up 5 bases and V 2 bases, and 5 bases lay outside the gene matches. The germline CDR1 and CDR2 sequences are SGHRS and YFSETQ. The length of the CDR3 is 14 residues. The DNA of the CDR3 is TGCGCCAGCAGCTTTCAGGGGGCCCAGGAGACCCAGTACTTC. Residues: CASSFQGAQETQYF.

The chain is built from TRBV12-3 or TRBV12-4 and TRBJ1-5; D gene ambiguous. The ends were cut back, 3 bases at V and 9 bases at J, with 12 bases in the middle. This CDR3 contains 13 residues. CDR3 sequence: CASSFGSPRPQHF. CDR3 DNA: TGTGCCAGCAGTTTCGGGTCGCCCAGGCCCCAGCATTTT.

The chain is built from TRBV6-4 and TRBJ2-1, with TRBD1 matching 8 bases. The V gene end was trimmed by 6 bases and the J gene end by 0 bases; junction bases not matched to a gene: 4. The CDR3 spans 15 residues. Germline lookup yields CDR1 MRHNA and CDR2 SNTAGT. The DNA for the CDR3 is TGTGCCAGCAGCGCAGACAGGGGCTCCTACAATGAGCAGTTCTTC. This gives the protein CASSADRGSYNEQFF.

This chain uses TRBV7-9 with TRBJ2-7, with a possible D match to TRBD2 (5 bases). V lost 6 bases and J lost 0, with 12 bases in between. CDR1 SEHNR and CDR2 FQNEAQ come from the germline V gene (reference sequence). CDR3 length equals 14 residues. Here the CDR3 reads CASRPASSSYEQYF. Written as DNA, the CDR3 is TGTGCCAGCAGGCCCGCTAGCAGCTCCTACGAGCAGTACTTC.

J is TRBJ1-6 and V is TRBV28; TRBD1 agrees at 7 bases. The V segment lost 4 bases and the J segment 3 bases; nucleotides outside the gene matches: 3. CDR1 and CDR2 from the germline V gene are MDHEN and SYDVKM. This CDR3 is 15 amino acids long. CDR3 in amino acids: CASSSRDSYNSPLHF. The DNA of the CDR3 is TGTGCCAGCAGTTCCCGGGACAGCTATAATTCACCCCTCCACTTT. The whole variable domain, filled in from reference TRBV28 and TRBJ1-6, reads DVKVTQSSRYLVKRTGEKVFLECVQDMDHENMFWYRQDPGLGLRLIYFSYDVKMKEKGDIPEGYSVSREKKERFSLILESASTNQTSMYLCASSSRDSYNSPLHFGNGTRLTVT.

The chain combines TRBV24-1 with TRBJ1-2; 7 nucleotides align to TRBD1. J was trimmed by 5 bases and V by 0 bases; bases with no gene match: 8. Germline lookup yields CDR1 KGHDR and CDR2 SFDVKD. The CDR3 has 16 residues. Here the CDR3 reads CATSDLLSRGKYGYTF. The DNA for the CDR3 is TGTGCCACCAGTGATTTGCTGTCCAGGGGGAAGTATGGCTACACCTTC.

The gene calls are TRBV5-4 and TRBJ2-7; the match to TRBD2 covers 9 bases. V was clipped by 0 bases and J by 2 bases; unmatched bases: 6. This CDR3 is built from 16 residues. Germline lookup yields CDR1 SGHNT and CDR2 YYREEE (reference sequence). The CDR3, as DNA: TGTGCCAGCAGCTTGGCGCCTAGCGGGGAAACCTACGAGCAGTACTTC. This sequence encodes CASSLAPSGETYEQYF. Complete variable domain (other parts from reference TRBV5-4 and TRBJ2-7): ETGVTQSPTHLIKTRGQQVTLRCSSQSGHNTVSWYQQALGQGPQFIFQYYREEENGRGNFPPRFSGLQFPNYSSELNVNALELDDSALYLCASSLAPSGETYEQYFGPGTRLTVT.

V gene TRBV4-1 combines with J gene TRBJ2-1; D is undetermined. The CDR3 totals 16 residues. The V gene's germline CDR1 is MGHRA and CDR2 YSYEKL. V was shortened by 3 bases and J by 0 bases, with 12 bases between the two germline ends. This CDR3 is CASSQIFLSSYNEQFF. The CDR3 DNA reads as TGCGCCAGCAGCCAGATATTTCTTAGCTCCTACAATGAGCAGTTCTTC.

V and J are TRBV7-8 and TRBJ1-1, with D tentatively TRBD1 (6 bases). Germline-derived CDR1 and CDR2 are SGHVS and FQNEAQ. CDR3 length: 14 amino acids. V lost 1 base and J lost 1, with 7 bases in between. The CDR3 protein is CASSLDRANTEAFF. The CDR3 DNA sequence: TGTGCCAGCAGCTTAGACAGGGCGAACACTGAAGCTTTCTTT.

This rearrangement joins TRBV11-2 to TRBJ1-1; tentative D call: TRBD1 (5 bases). The germline V gene encodes CDR1 SGHAT and CDR2 FQNNGV. This CDR3 has 12 residues. V dropped 4 bases and J dropped 8 bases, with 11 bases sitting between them. The CDR3 nucleotides read TGTGCCAGCAGCTCTTTGGACAACGAAGCTTTCTTT. This translates into CASSSLDNEAFF.

The count of this clone is one. The chain couples TRBV2 to TRBJ1-1; the D is unclear. The CDR3 has 13 residues. Trimming cost V 4 bases and J 8 bases, with 14 bases left between them. The V gene's germline CDR1 is SNHLY and CDR2 FYNNEI. CDR3 in DNA: TGTGCCAGCAGTGTGGAAAGGGCTTCGGAAGCTTTCTTT. Translation gives CASSVERASEAFF.

The chain recombines TRBV27 with TRBJ1-2; the match to TRBD1 covers 11 bases. Germline-derived CDR1 and CDR2 are MNHEY and SMNVEV (reference sequence). With V trimmed by 5 bases and J by 4 bases, 6 bases remained unmatched. The CDR3 length is 15 residues. CDR3 sequence: CASSLRTGGSYGYTF. Here the CDR3 DNA reads TGTGCCAGCAGTCTACGGACAGGGGGCTCCTATGGCTACACCTTC.

The chain employs TRBV5-1 and TRBJ1-4; tentatively, D is TRBD1 (6 bases). The V gene's germline CDR1 is SGHRS and CDR2 YFSETQ. The CDR3 extends over 17 amino acids. V dropped 4 bases and J dropped 5 bases, with 21 bases sitting between them. CDR3 amino acids: CASSKEAWRTANEKLFF. The CDR3 nucleotides read TGCGCCAGCAGCAAGGAAGCGTGGCGGACAGCCAATGAAAAACTGTTTTTT.

The chain links TRBV7-9 to TRBJ2-3; the D gene is possibly TRBD1 (5 bases). Germline CDR1 is SEHNR and CDR2 is FQNEAQ (reference sequence). V was shortened by 2 bases and J by 4 bases, with 16 bases between the two germline ends. This CDR3 comprises 16 residues. CDR3 region: CASSLNVGQNADTQYF. CDR3 nucleotides: TGTGCCAGCAGCTTAAACGTGGGGCAAAATGCAGATACGCAGTATTTT. Full variable domain (missing parts from reference TRBV7-9 and TRBJ2-3): DTGVSQNPRHKITKRGQNVTFRCDPISEHNRLYWYRQTLGQGPEFLTYFQNEAQLEKSRLLSDRFSAERPKGSFSTLEIQRTEQGDSAMYLCASSLNVGQNADTQYFGPGTRLTVL.

The chain combines TRBV5-8 with TRBJ1-3, with no clear D. V shed 3 bases and J shed 7 bases, with 14 bases lying between them. CDR1 is SGHTS, CDR2 YDEGEE, per germline. This CDR3 has 14 residues. The CDR3 sequence is CASSSGPRVNTIYF. The CDR3 DNA sequence: TGTGCCAGCAGCTCGGGTCCGCGGGTCAACACCATATATTTT.

The J gene is TRBJ1-1, the V gene TRBV7-2; 7 positions agree with TRBD1. This CDR3 region has 13 residues. CDR1 is SGHTA, CDR2 FQGNSA, per germline. Unmatched junction bases numbered 2, after V lost 6 bases and J lost 1 base. CDR3 protein: CASRGGGNTEAFF. Here the CDR3 DNA reads TGTGCCAGCAGAGGGGGCGGGAACACTGAAGCTTTCTTT.

The rearrangement links TRBV5-4 to TRBJ1-2, with 8 nucleotides matching TRBD1. The CDR3 has 14 residues. The germline V gene encodes CDR1 SGHNT and CDR2 YYREEE (reference sequence). The junction had 9 bases not matched to a gene; V was cut back by 6 bases and J by 5 bases. The CDR3: CASTNKTGAYGYTF. CDR3 DNA sequence: TGTGCCAGCACCAACAAGACAGGGGCTTATGGCTACACCTTC.

The chain has TRBV25-1 and TRBJ2-1, with 9 positions matching TRBD1. Trimming took 5 bases from V and 4 from J; bases not matched to a gene: 6. Germline assignment: CDR1 MGHDK and CDR2 SYGVNS. The CDR3 is made up of 15 amino acids. CDR3 loop: CASSSPGQGYNEQFF. The DNA of the CDR3 is TGTGCCAGCAGTTCCCCGGGACAGGGTTACAATGAGCAGTTCTTC.

The CDR3 DNA reads TGTGCCAGCAGTTACTCGTTTCGACAGAACAACTATGGCTACACCTTC. This encodes CASSYSFRQNNYGYTF. The chain employs TRBV6-2 or TRBV6-3 and TRBJ1-2; a weak D match, TRBD1 (5 bases). Germline V CDR1 and CDR2: MNHEY, SVGEGT. The CDR3 has 16 amino acids. The V gene lost 0 bases and the J gene lost 2 bases, with 13 bases spanning the gap.

This chain connects TRBV12-3 or TRBV12-4 to TRBJ1-1; D not resolved. This CDR3 has 13 residues. Trimming shortened V by 5 bases and J by 2 bases, and 9 bases separated the two germline ends. Here the CDR3 reads CASSPRGNTEAFF. In nucleotides, the CDR3 is TGTGCCAGCAGTCCCCGCGGTAACACTGAAGCTTTCTTT.

The V gene is TRBV9, the J gene TRBJ1-5; 7 bases are shared with TRBD1. The J segment lost 7 bases and the V segment lost 3 bases, leaving 7 bases of the junction unmatched. The CDR3 sequence is 14 residues long. Germline CDR1 is SGDLS and CDR2 is YYNGEE. CDR3 sequence (DNA): TGTGCCAGCAGCGCACAGGGGTGGAGACAGCCCCAGCATTTT. Residues: CASSAQGWRQPQHF.

The chain employs TRBV6-5 and TRBJ1-1; 7 nucleotides match TRBD1. The CDR3 sequence is 12 residues long. Germline V gene lookup returns CDR1 MNHEY and CDR2 SVGAGI. J lost 3 bases, V lost 6 bases, and 1 base had no gene match. CDR3 loop: CASSQGDTEAFF. The DNA for the CDR3 is TGTGCCAGCAGCCAGGGGGACACTGAAGCTTTCTTT.

This clone showed up just a few times. The V and J genes are TRBV30 and TRBJ2-3; D might be TRBD1 or TRBD2, each matching 6 bases. V lost 8 bases and J 7 bases, leaving 19 bases between the germline ends. Germline V gene data show CDR1 as GTSNPN and CDR2 as SVGIG (reference sequence). This CDR3 has 13 amino acids. CDR3 region: CAVVLGGRHTQYF. CDR3 bases: TGTGCCGTGGTCCTAGGGGGGAGGCATACGCAGTATTTT. Full variable domain (rest looked up from reference TRBV30 and TRBJ2-3): SQTIHQWPATLVQPVGSPLSLECTVEGTSNPNLYWYRQAAGRGLQLLFYSVGIGQISSEVPQNLSASRPQDRQFILSSKKLLLSDSGFYLCAVVLGGRHTQYFGPGTRLTVL.

This sequence joins TRBV7-9 and TRBJ2-1; 7 bases line up with TRBD2. Germline lookup yields CDR1 SEHNR and CDR2 FQNEAQ (reference sequence). The CDR3 has 16 residues. J lost 9 bases, V lost 1 base, and 12 bases had no gene match. CDR3 loop: CASSLEGSGLIGEQFF. In nucleotides, the CDR3 is TGTGCCAGCAGCTTAGAGGGTAGCGGGCTCATTGGTGAGCAGTTCTTC.

This chain's CDR3 is CASSSLPTGGKDTDTQYF. In DNA, the CDR3 is TGTGCCAGCAGCTCCCTACCCACTGGCGGGAAGGACACAGATACGCAGTATTTT. The genes are TRBV11-2 and TRBJ2-3; a possible D gene is TRBD2 (6 bases). From germline, CDR1 is SGHAT and CDR2 FQNNGV. The CDR3 consists of 18 residues. The germline V and J ends were trimmed by 4 bases and 2 bases, with 22 bases remaining between them.